These 23 T cell receptor beta chains came from one sample sequenced in a study of T-cell memory formation after mild COVID-19. In TCRdb, the 5' RACE reads were re-called with MiXCR into one record per CDR3 protein. The top ten clones hold roughly 21% of a sample with hundreds of thousands of distinct CDR3 sequences, about 20% of them seen once. The sample consisted of PBMCs or a T cell subset sorted from them (not recorded which). These receptors all come from a man between 18 and 35 years old who had mild COVID-19 (a few samples of this study predate the infection). Cell type and time point are not known.

V is TRBV6-5 and J is TRBJ2-7; D gene ambiguous. V lost 11 bases and J 7 bases, leaving 9 bases between the germline ends. Per the germline V gene, CDR1 is MNHEY and CDR2 is SVGAGI. The CDR3 has 9 residues. The CDR3 loop reads CAGNGEQYV. In DNA, the CDR3 is TGTGCCGGCAACGGGGAGCAGTACGTC.

J is TRBJ2-7 and V is TRBV6-5, with D unclear. This CDR3 has 13 amino acids. Trimming pared 6 bases from V and 1 base from J, leaving 10 bases between. CDR1 is MNHEY and CDR2 is SVGAGI in the germline V gene. The CDR3 spells CASRDLVSYEQYV. As DNA, the CDR3 is TGTGCCAGCAGGGACCTCGTATCCTACGAGCAGTACGTC.

This clonotype was recorded a few times. The chain uses TRBV4-2 and TRBJ2-6; D gene ambiguous. The germline V gene encodes CDR1 LGHNA and CDR2 YNFKEQ. V gave up 0 bases and J gave up 0 bases, with 9 bases separating them. The CDR3 runs to 17 residues. The DNA for the CDR3 is TGTGCCAGCAGCCAAGATCGTGTGGGCTCTGGGGCCAACGTCCTGACTTTC. It specifies CASSQDRVGSGANVLTF.

The chain joins TRBV7-9 to TRBJ2-5; D gene uncertain. Germline V CDR1 and CDR2: SEHNR, FQNEAQ (reference sequence). V was shortened by 7 bases and J by 7 bases, with 10 bases between the two germline ends. CDR3 size: 11 residues. CDR3 sequence: CASTTNGTQYF. The CDR3 nucleotides read TGTGCCAGCACCACTAATGGGACCCAGTACTTC.

The genes are TRBV5-1 and TRBJ1-2; 7 positions agree with TRBD1. The germline V gene encodes CDR1 SGHRS and CDR2 YFSETQ. V shed 5 bases, J shed 2 bases, and the junction held 6 bases outside the gene matches. CDR3 size: 14 residues. The CDR3 loop reads CASRWTGPNYGYTF. The CDR3 DNA follows: TGCGCCAGCAGATGGACAGGTCCCAACTATGGCTACACCTTC.

This clonotype has only a few counts. The chain recombines TRBV7-2 with TRBJ2-5; no definite D call. The CDR3 loop spans 15 amino acids. Germline assignment: CDR1 SGHTA and CDR2 FQGNSA. With 0 bases removed from V and 2 bases from J, the gap between germline ends came to 10 bases. Here the CDR3 reads CASSLALTVQETQYF. For the CDR3, the DNA is TGTGCCAGCAGCTTAGCGCTAACCGTGCAAGAGACCCAGTACTTC.

V gene TRBV29-1 combines with J gene TRBJ2-7, with TRBD1 identical over 9 bases. This CDR3 is built from 13 residues. V lost 6 bases and J lost 3; bases outside the gene matches: 6. Germline V lookup: CDR1 SQVTM, CDR2 ANQGSEA. The CDR3 sequence is CSVLPGQGYEQYF. For the CDR3, the DNA is TGCAGCGTCTTACCGGGACAGGGCTACGAGCAGTACTTC.

The sample holds a few counts of this clonotype. This chain connects TRBV4-2 to TRBJ1-5; the D gene is possibly TRBD1 (6 bases). From germline, CDR1 is LGHNA and CDR2 YNFKEQ. The CDR3 has 15 residues. Between the trimmed V and J ends, which lost 4 bases and 4 bases, there was a span of 14 bases. The CDR3 DNA is TGTGCCAGCAGCCCGCAGGACAGAGAAAATCAGCCCCAGCATTTT. It translates to CASSPQDRENQPQHF.

This clonotype was seen a few times. The chain links TRBV7-6 to TRBJ2-2, with a tentative D call TRBD1 (6 bases). V was cut by 5 bases and J by 7 bases, with 11 bases left in between. The CDR3 runs to 13 residues. Germline-derived CDR1 and CDR2 are SGHVS and FNYEAQ. CDR3 region: CASSLTGIGELFF. Written as DNA, the CDR3 is TGTGCCAGCAGCCTCACAGGGATCGGGGAGCTGTTTTTT. Looking up the rest from reference TRBV7-6 and TRBJ2-2 gives the full variable domain: GAGVSQSPRYKVTKRGQDVALRCDPISGHVSLYWYRQALGQGPEFLTYFNYEAQQDKSGLPNDRFSAERPEGSISTLTIQRTEQRDSAMYRCASSLTGIGELFFGEGSRLTVL.

CDR3 sequence: CASRPPGRGTQYF. In DNA, the CDR3 is TGTGCCAGCAGGCCTCCGGGGCGGGGGACCCAGTACTTC. The rearrangement links TRBV6-5 to TRBJ2-5, with D perhaps TRBD2 (6 bases). V lost 6 bases and J 7 bases, leaving 15 bases between the germline ends. Germline lookup yields CDR1 MNHEY and CDR2 SVGAGI. The CDR3 has 13 amino acids.

This clonotype was detected a few times. The chain is built from TRBV6-2 or TRBV6-3 and TRBJ1-6; 8 positions agree with TRBD1. Per the germline V gene, CDR1 is MNHEY and CDR2 is SVGEGT. This CDR3 comprises 15 residues. After removal of 5 bases from V and 8 bases from J, the junction contained 8 bases not matched to a gene. The CDR3 loop reads CASSGQGGRHSPLHF. The CDR3, as DNA: TGTGCCAGCAGTGGACAGGGCGGCCGGCATTCACCCCTCCACTTT.

This clonotype was found a few times. J is TRBJ2-3 and V is TRBV6-2 or TRBV6-3; maybe TRBD2 (5 bases). Germline assignment: CDR1 MNHEY and CDR2 SVGEGT. The CDR3 totals 13 residues. Trimming removed 4 bases at V and 6 bases at J, with 11 bases between. The CDR3 nucleotides read TGTGCCAGCAGTTCCGTCGGGATGGATACGCAGTATTTT. It encodes CASSSVGMDTQYF.

This clonotype was found a few times. The chain's CDR3 is CASTRWDRGLETQYF. Written as DNA, the CDR3 is TGTGCCAGCACCCGCTGGGACAGGGGGCTAGAGACCCAGTACTTC. The chain has TRBV21-1 and TRBJ2-5; the D segment call TRBD1 is taken from the table without a DNA check. TRBV21-1 is marked as a pseudogene. This CDR3 has 15 residues.

The J gene is TRBJ2-3, the V gene TRBV3-1; D not certain. Looked up from germline, CDR1 is LGHDT and CDR2 is YNNKEL (reference sequence). The CDR3 has 12 residues. Trimming took 2 bases from V and 6 from J, leaving 6 bases between them. CDR3 in DNA: TGTGCCAGCAGCCAACCTACCGATACGCAGTATTTT. It is translated as CASSQPTDTQYF.

This clonotype was counted once. The genes are TRBV10-3 and TRBJ2-5; D not resolved. The germline V and J ends were trimmed by 2 bases and 1 base, with 11 bases remaining between them. CDR3 length: 15 amino acids. CDR1 is ENHRY, CDR2 SYGVKD, per germline. The CDR3 DNA follows: TGTGCCATCAGTGAGAGTCTGGAGACCCAAGAGACCCAGTACTTC. This codes for CAISESLETQETQYF.

The chain has TRBV20-1 and TRBJ2-5; TRBD1 agrees at 7 bases. The CDR3 is 15 amino acids. V gave up 4 bases and J gave up 0 bases; unmatched junction bases: 8. CDR1 is DFQATT and CDR2 is SNEGSKA in the germline V gene (reference sequence). The CDR3 DNA follows: TGCAGTGCTATCAAGACAGGGACCTACCAAGAGACCCAGTACTTC. This gives the protein CSAIKTGTYQETQYF.

The table lists this clonotype with many counts. The chain uses TRBV7-9 and TRBJ1-3; a possible D gene is TRBD1 (6 bases). Germline V CDR1 and CDR2: SEHNR, FQNEAQ (reference sequence). CDR3 length: 14 amino acids. V shed 3 bases and J shed 4 bases, with 10 bases lying between them. DNA for the CDR3: TGTGCCAGCAGCTTCACCGGGACAGGAAACACCATATATTTT. Protein product: CASSFTGTGNTIYF.

The chain joins TRBV5-1 to TRBJ1-6, with D hard to call. CDR3 length equals 14 residues. Germline V CDR1 and CDR2: SGHRS, YFSETQ. V shed 7 bases and J shed 6 bases, with 14 bases lying between them. CDR3 sequence (DNA): TGCGCCAGCGCCGGAGGGAAGATTAATTCACCCCTCCACTTT. The encoded protein is CASAGGKINSPLHF.

The genes are TRBV4-1 and TRBJ2-3; D is unresolved. The CDR3 extends over 13 amino acids. Trimming left V 5 bases short and J 6 bases short, with 12 bases between. CDR1 and CDR2 (germline): MGHRA, YSYEKL. DNA of the CDR3: TGCGCCAGCAGCGCTAGGGTTTCCGATACGCAGTATTTT. It encodes CASSARVSDTQYF.

This clonotype was seen a handful of times. The genes are TRBV30 and TRBJ1-6, with 9 bases matching TRBD1. Germline values: CDR1 GTSNPN, CDR2 SVGIG (reference sequence). Trimming took 0 bases from V and 9 from J; bases not matched to a gene: 9. This CDR3 has 16 residues. The DNA of the CDR3 is TGTGCCTGGAGTGTACTCCCAGGGACAGGGCCTTCACCCCTCCACTTT. Translating it yields CAWSVLPGTGPSPLHF.

The chain carries TRBV28 and TRBJ2-7; the D gene is possibly TRBD2 (7 bases). This CDR3 is 14 amino acids long. V lost 5 bases to trimming and J lost 3 bases, with 14 bases between them. Germline CDR1 MDHEN, CDR2 SYDVKM. CDR3 protein: CASSGVGGGYEQYV. CDR3 sequence (DNA): TGTGCCAGCAGTGGGGTGGGAGGGGGCTACGAGCAGTACGTC.

In DNA form, the CDR3 reads TGCGCCAGCAGCTCCGACCCTGATCAGCCCCAGCATTTT. As protein: CASSSDPDQPQHF. The chain carries TRBV5-1 and TRBJ1-5; unclear D gene. The CDR3 sequence is 13 residues long. V was cut by 3 bases and J by 5 bases, with 9 bases left in between. Germline CDR1 reads SGHRS; CDR2 reads YFSETQ.

This clonotype was counted only a few times. The rearrangement uses TRBV9 and TRBJ1-3; D unclear. The CDR3 has 12 residues. The V gene's germline CDR1 is SGDLS and CDR2 YYNGEE. Trimming took 6 bases from V and 0 from J, leaving 4 bases between them. The CDR3 protein is CASKDSGNTIYF. Written as DNA, the CDR3 is TGTGCCAGCAAGGACTCTGGAAACACCATATATTTT.